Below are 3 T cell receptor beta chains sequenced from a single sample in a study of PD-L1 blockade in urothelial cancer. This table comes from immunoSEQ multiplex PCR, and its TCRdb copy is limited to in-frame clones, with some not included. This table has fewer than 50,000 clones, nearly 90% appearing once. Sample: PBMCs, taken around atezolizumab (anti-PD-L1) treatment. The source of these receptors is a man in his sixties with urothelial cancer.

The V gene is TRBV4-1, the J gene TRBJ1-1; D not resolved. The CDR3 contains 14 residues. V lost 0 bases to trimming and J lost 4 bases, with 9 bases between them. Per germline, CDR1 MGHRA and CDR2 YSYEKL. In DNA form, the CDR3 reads TGCGCCAGCAGCCAAGATCTTCGGGGCACTGAAGCTTTCTTT. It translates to CASSQDLRGTEAFF.

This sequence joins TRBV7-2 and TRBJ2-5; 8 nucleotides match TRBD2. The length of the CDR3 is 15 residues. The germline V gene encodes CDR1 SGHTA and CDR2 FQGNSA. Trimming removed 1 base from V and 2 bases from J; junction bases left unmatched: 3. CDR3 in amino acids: CASSLVRGVQETQYF. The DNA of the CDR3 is TGTGCCAGCAGCTTAGTGCGGGGGGTTCAAGAGACCCAGTACTTC.

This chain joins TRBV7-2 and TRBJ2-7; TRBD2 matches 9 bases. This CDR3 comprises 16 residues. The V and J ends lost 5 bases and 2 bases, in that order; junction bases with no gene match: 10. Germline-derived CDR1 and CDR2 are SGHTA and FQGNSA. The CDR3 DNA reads TGTGCCAGCAGCCTCGCCGGGACTAGCTTTACCTACGAGCAGTACTTC. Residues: CASSLAGTSFTYEQYF.